This TCR beta chain was captured by sequencing in a study of blood T cells in healthy people across ages. Broader study findings: Older age coincided with a roughly linear decline in TCR beta diversity per million T cells.

On this clonotype itself: Its cognate antigen is unknown.

A second PCR, run for about 7 to 12 cycles, used a sample-barcoded 5' primer plus a J-beta primer mix. A template-switch adaptor containing 12 random nucleotides labeled each cDNA molecule. MiXCR was run by TCRdb on the 5' RACE reads, yielding one entry per CDR3 protein. The sample has roughly 730,000 distinct CDR3 sequences, approximately 53% seen once. J gave up 5 bases and V 5 bases, and 8 bases lay outside the gene matches. Per the germline V gene, CDR1 is SGHRS and CDR2 is YFSETQ. CDR3 size: 14 residues. Sequences were obtained from blood. The TCR originated in a man aged 35 to 55 in good health. The rearrangement links TRBV5-1 to TRBJ2-7; 9 nucleotides align to TRBD2. This chain's CDR3 is CASSDGLATNEQYF. The DNA of the CDR3 is TGCGCCAGCAGTGATGGACTAGCGACGAACGAGCAGTACTTC.